A selection of T cell receptor beta chains follows, all from one sample in a study. Each CDR3 protein is one row after TCRdb ran MiXCR on the RT-PCR reads. The sample consists of around 700,000 distinct CDR3 sequences, 14% of them appearing once. Material: memory CD4+ T cells from blood. The source of these receptors is a female donor in good health, serving as a healthy control. Both conserved end residues are part of each CDR3. The order of the fields is D gene, clone size, J gene, V gene, CDR3 DNA, CDR3 protein. The D gene is left open where the match is weak. Clone size, where shown, is once, few, many, or a class for clones that have expanded.

>.|few|TRBJ2-2|TRBV12-3/TRBV12-4
TGTGCCAGCAGTTTCGACTACTCAGCGAACACCGGGGAGCTGTTTTTT
CASSFDYSANTGELFF
>.|once|TRBJ2-6|TRBV5-1
TGCGCCAGCAGCCAAGACGGGGGCGCTGGGGCCAACGTCCTGACTTTC
CASSQDGGAGANVLTF
>.|.|TRBJ2-5|TRBV18
TGTGCCAGCTCACCGTCAGGACAGCAAGAGACCCAGTACTTC
CASSPSGQQETQYF
>.|.|TRBJ2-1|TRBV5-4
TGTGCCAGCAGCTTGATTTCAGGGGAGGGTGAGCAGTTCTTC
CASSLISGEGEQFF
>.|.|TRBJ1-4|TRBV6-5
TGTGCCAGCGGGAACGGGGGGAGGGTGTGGGAAAAACTGTTTTTT
CASGNGGRVWEKLFF
>TRBD2|.|TRBJ2-3|TRBV7-9
TGTGCCAGCAGCTCTCACATAGCGGGGGGTAGCACAGATACGCAGTATTTT
CASSSHIAGGSTDTQYF
>.|.|TRBJ2-3|TRBV20-1
TGCAGTGCTAGAAAAGCCCGTACAGATACGCAGTATTTT
CSARKARTDTQYF
>.|few|TRBJ1-1|TRBV5-1
TGCGCCAGCGGGGCAGGGGAAGTGGGCACTGAAGCTTTCTTT
CASGAGEVGTEAFF
>.|few|TRBJ1-5|TRBV28
TGTGCCAGCAGTTGGGGGGCCGGCAATCAGCCCCAGCATTTT
CASSWGAGNQPQHF
>.|many|TRBJ1-3|TRBV29-1
TGCAGCGTTGATAACGGGGCAAACACCATATATTTT
CSVDNGANTIYF
>.|few|TRBJ1-6|TRBV2
TGTGCCAGCAGATCGGAGCAGCTATCACCCCTCCACTTT
CASRSEQLSPLHF
>.|few|TRBJ2-7|TRBV5-6
TGTGCCAGCAGCTTGTGGGCAGGGCTCTACGAGCAGTACTTC
CASSLWAGLYEQYF
>.|few|TRBJ2-3|TRBV28
TGTGCCAGCAGCCCTTGGGGGGGGACAGGAGATACGCAGTATTTT
CASSPWGGTGDTQYF
>TRBD2|few|TRBJ2-1|TRBV5-1
TGCGCCAGCAGCAATACACTAGCGGTAAATGAGCAGTTCTTC
CASSNTLAVNEQFF
>.|.|TRBJ2-3|TRBV20-1
TGCAGTCTGATCGGCGTGGACACAGATACGCAGTATTTT
CSLIGVDTDTQYF
>TRBD2|.|TRBJ2-1|TRBV20-1
TGCAGTGCTCAGCCGCTAGTAGCGGGGGAGGGCTACAATGAGCAGTTCTTC
CSAQPLVAGEGYNEQFF
>TRBD1|.|TRBJ2-5|TRBV5-1
TGCGCCAGCAGCGTACGGGACAGGGTACAAGAGACCCAGTACTTC
CASSVRDRVQETQYF
>.|.|TRBJ1-1|TRBV4-3
TGCGCCAGCAGCCAAGGGACGGGAAGGGGGAACACTGAAGCTTTCTTT
CASSQGTGRGNTEAFF
>.|few|TRBJ1-2|TRBV6-6
TGTGCCAGCAGGCACCGGGTGGGGGCGGAGTATGGCTACACCTTC
CASRHRVGAEYGYTF
>TRBD2|few|TRBJ2-7|TRBV20-1
TGCAGTGCGGCCCTGGCGGGAGGAGGAGAGCAGTACTTC
CSAALAGGGEQYF
>TRBD2|many|TRBJ2-1|TRBV25-1
TGTGCCAGCAGTGACACCGGACTAGCGGGAGCCACCTACAATGAGCAGTTCTTC
CASSDTGLAGATYNEQFF
>.|few|TRBJ1-1|TRBV7-9
TGTGCCAGCAGCCAACGGCACACTGAAGCTTTCTTT
CASSQRHTEAFF
>TRBD2|.|TRBJ2-7|TRBV7-2
TGTGCCAGCAGCTTAAGGCAATTAAGCGGGACCTACGAGCAGTACTTC
CASSLRQLSGTYEQYF
>.|few|TRBJ2-3|TRBV24-1
TGTGCCACCAGTGACCCCCCGGATACGCAGTATTTT
CATSDPPDTQYF
>.|.|TRBJ1-5|TRBV19
TGTGCCAGTAGTCCCCTCCGCGGTGGGGGCAGGGGTGTTCAGCCCCAGCATTTT
CASSPLRGGGRGVQPQHF
>.|few|TRBJ1-5|TRBV20-1
TGCAGTGCTACTGTCGGCAATCAGCCCCAGCATTTT
CSATVGNQPQHF
>.|.|TRBJ2-3|TRBV5-4
TGTGCCAGCAGCTTGGATCCGAAGGCTACAGATACGCAGTATTTT
CASSLDPKATDTQYF
>TRBD2|many|TRBJ2-7|TRBV5-1
TGCGCCAGCAGCTTCCGCCGAGCGGGGTCCTACGAGCAGTACTTC
CASSFRRAGSYEQYF
>TRBD2|many|TRBJ2-4|TRBV10-1
TGCGCCAGCAGTGAGTCTATCGCTAGCGGGAGGTTAAACATTCAGTACTTC
CASSESIASGRLNIQYF
>.|few|TRBJ2-5|TRBV20-1
TGCAGTGCTAGAGTTGCAGGCCATGGAGAGACCCAGTACTTC
CSARVAGHGETQYF
>.|few|TRBJ2-1|TRBV7-9
TGTGCCAGCATGGTGGACAGCTACAATGAGCAGTTCTTC
CASMVDSYNEQFF
>.|many|TRBJ2-2|TRBV25-1
TGTGCCAGCGGGGAGACCGGGAAAAATACCGGGGAGCTGTTTTTT
CASGETGKNTGELFF
>.|many|TRBJ2-5|TRBV29-1
TGCAGCGTTGAAGTTCTCCAAGAGACCCAGTACTTC
CSVEVLQETQYF
>.|once|TRBJ1-2|TRBV18
TGTGCCAGCTCAACTACTCAAACTAGGGACTATGGCTACACCTTC
CASSTTQTRDYGYTF
>TRBD2|many|TRBJ2-3|TRBV10-3
TGTGCCATCAGTGAAAAGGGACTAACAGATACGCAGTATTTT
CAISEKGLTDTQYF
>.|.|TRBJ2-5|TRBV20-1
TGCAGTGCTAGACCCTCCTCCCAAGAGACCCAGTACTTC
CSARPSSQETQYF
>.|few|TRBJ1-1|TRBV20-1
TGCAGTGCACGGGACCCACGGGGGAGCACTGAAGCTTTCTTT
CSARDPRGSTEAFF
>TRBD1|many|TRBJ1-2|TRBV5-1
TGCGCCAGCAGCTTGGATTCGGGCAGGGGGAGGCTTGGCTACACCTTC
CASSLDSGRGRLGYTF